This T cell receptor (beta chain) was sequenced during a study of T cells in Graves' hyperthyroidism and ophthalmopathy. Trimming removed 3 bases from V and 9 bases from J, with 15 bases in between. There are 14 residues in the CDR3. Germline values: CDR1 DFQATT, CDR2 SNEGSKA (reference sequence). This clonotype was recorded many times. It was RNA transcripts that yielded the amplified TCR beta CDR3 regions. A set of HTBI primers served as the primers for a first-round RT-PCR of the TCR CDR3. TCRdb reprocessed the multiplex PCR reads via MiXCR and lists one record per CDR3 protein. The sample consists of around 340,000 distinct CDR3 sequences, around a sixth of them appearing once.

V and J are TRBV20-1 and TRBJ1-6; the D gene is possibly TRBD1 (5 bases). The receptor comes from a woman in her forties or fifties with Graves' hyperthyroidism. Sequencing was done on a sample of blood. In DNA form, the CDR3 reads TGCAGTGCTAGTCGTACGGGGGGAGGTTCACCCCTCCACTTT. Translated, it gives CSASRTGGGSPLHF.